This TCR beta chain is drawn from a study of blood T cell dynamics during melanoma immunotherapy. The method was immunoSEQ multiplex PCR; TCRdb's version includes in-frame clones alone and lacks a portion of them. The sample has roughly 6,900 clones; over 60% are singletons. Germline loops: CDR1 SGHVS, CDR2 FNYEAQ. The CDR3 covers 15 residues. The V gene end was trimmed by 1 base and the J gene end by 4 bases; junction bases not matched to a gene: 2. Time point meaning: pre-treatment baseline. Disease control meant complete response, partial response or stable disease at 12 weeks. V and J are TRBV7-6 and TRBJ2-2, with 8 bases aligning to TRBD1. The sequenced sample was blood, obtained from a patient treated with checkpoint blockade. This TCR derives from a human donor with melanoma. The chain's CDR3 is CASSLVGQGTGELFF. The CDR3 DNA sequence: TGTGCCAGCAGCTTAGTAGGACAGGGCACCGGGGAGCTGTTTTTT. Based on the CDR3 plus reference TRBV7-6 and TRBJ2-2, the full variable domain is GAGVSQSPRYKVTKRGQDVALRCDPISGHVSLYWYRQALGQGPEFLTYFNYEAQQDKSGLPNDRFSAERPEGSISTLTIQRTEQRDSAMYRCASSLVGQGTGELFFGEGSRLTVL.